This T cell receptor (beta chain) is from a study of CD8+CD57+ T cells in acquired aplastic anemia. Germline V gene lookup returns CDR1 SGDLS and CDR2 YYNGEE. This CDR3 is built from 15 residues. Losses at the gene ends were 4 bases for V and 8 bases for J; bases not matched to a gene: 6. The template used for profiling TCR beta VDJ and CDR3 was genomic DNA. TCRdb re-called the reads with MiXCR, one entry per CDR3 protein. The table lists roughly 80,000 distinct CDR3 sequences, 70% of them singletons. The sequenced patients had an expansion of CD8+CD57+ cells seen by flow cytometry. The chain is built from TRBV9 and TRBJ2-1; TRBD2 aligns across 13 bases. The TCR comes from a human donor with aplastic anemia. The material sequenced was sorted CD4+, CD8+, or CD8+CD57+ T cells (not recorded which) from PBMCs. Written as DNA, the CDR3 is TGTGCCAGCAGCCTTGGACTAGCGGGAGTCCATGAGCAGTTCTTC. Residues: CASSLGLAGVHEQFF.